This entry concerns a single T cell receptor beta chain. The antigen is undetermined. Data came from immunoSEQ multiplex PCR; TCRdb stores just in-frame clones and leaves some out. The table includes roughly 270,000 clones, approximately 94% detected once. The sample is drawn from a study of T cell responses to AZD1222 COVID-19 vaccine. Study-level points and caveats: It should be noted that donors were predominantly white British and more often female, and clonal diversity was possibly underestimated.

From germline, CDR1 is MDHEN and CDR2 SYDVKM. The CDR3 runs to 15 residues. The germline V and J ends were trimmed by 8 bases and 5 bases, with 21 bases remaining between them. The clonotype was recovered from an adult who received the AZD1222 COVID-19 vaccine. The source material was peripheral blood, sampled 28 days after the second AZD1222 dose. The rearrangement links TRBV28 to TRBJ1-2, with no clear D. CDR3 nucleotide sequence: TGTGCCAGCCGACCCCACACCGGAAGCGGGTATGGCTACACCTTC. Protein product: CASRPHTGSGYGYTF.